This T cell receptor (beta chain) was recorded in a study of blood T cell repertoires in COVID-19. Per the study methods: The authors estimated nucleated cell counts from reference gene primer amplification. Here immunoSEQ multiplex PCR was the method, and the copy in TCRdb shows in-frame clones only, minus some. The V and J calls and clone size come from that table; D and trimming were worked out from the DNA. The sample contains more than 45,000 clones, approximately 90% of which appear only once. This CDR3 has 14 amino acids. Per the germline V gene, CDR1 is SGHTA and CDR2 is FQGNSA. V lost 4 bases to trimming and J lost 4 bases, with 13 bases between them.

Input material: peripheral blood. The clonotype originates from a man aged 55 to 70 with acute or convalescent COVID-19. This chain joins TRBV7-2 and TRBJ2-5; a weak D match, TRBD2 (5 bases). The CDR3 DNA reads as TGTGCCAGCAGCTACTCCTCCGAGGGAGAGACCCAGTACTTC. Translation: CASSYSSEGETQYF.